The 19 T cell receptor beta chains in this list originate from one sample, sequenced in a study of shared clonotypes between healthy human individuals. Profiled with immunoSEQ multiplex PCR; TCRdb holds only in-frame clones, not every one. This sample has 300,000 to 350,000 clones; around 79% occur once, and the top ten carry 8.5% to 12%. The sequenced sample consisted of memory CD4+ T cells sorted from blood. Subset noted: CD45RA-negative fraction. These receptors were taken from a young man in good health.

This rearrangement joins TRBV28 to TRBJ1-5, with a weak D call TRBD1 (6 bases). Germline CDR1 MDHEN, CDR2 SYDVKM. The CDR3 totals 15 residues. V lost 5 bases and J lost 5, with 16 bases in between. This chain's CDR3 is CASSTFQGTDQPQHF. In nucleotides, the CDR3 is TGTGCCAGCAGTACGTTTCAGGGGACGGATCAGCCCCAGCATTTT.

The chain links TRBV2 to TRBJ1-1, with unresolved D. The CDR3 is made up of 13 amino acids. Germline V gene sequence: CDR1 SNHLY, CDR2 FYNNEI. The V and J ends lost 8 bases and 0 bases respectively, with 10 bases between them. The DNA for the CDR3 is TGTGCCAGCGGGCGGACGGTGAACACTGAAGCTTTCTTT. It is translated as CASGRTVNTEAFF.

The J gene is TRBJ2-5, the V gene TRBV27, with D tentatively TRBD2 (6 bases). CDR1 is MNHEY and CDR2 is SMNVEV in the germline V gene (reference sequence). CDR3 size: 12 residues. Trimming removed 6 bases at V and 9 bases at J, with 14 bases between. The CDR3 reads CASSSTGSPQYF. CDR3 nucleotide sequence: TGTGCCAGCAGCTCCACCGGGAGCCCCCAGTACTTC.

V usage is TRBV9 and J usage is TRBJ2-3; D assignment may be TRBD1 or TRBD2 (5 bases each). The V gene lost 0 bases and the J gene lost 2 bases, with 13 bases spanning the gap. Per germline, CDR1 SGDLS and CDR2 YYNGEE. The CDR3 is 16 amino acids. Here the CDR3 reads CASSVGGVRVTDTQYF. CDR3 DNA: TGTGCCAGCAGCGTAGGAGGGGTCAGAGTCACAGATACGCAGTATTTT.

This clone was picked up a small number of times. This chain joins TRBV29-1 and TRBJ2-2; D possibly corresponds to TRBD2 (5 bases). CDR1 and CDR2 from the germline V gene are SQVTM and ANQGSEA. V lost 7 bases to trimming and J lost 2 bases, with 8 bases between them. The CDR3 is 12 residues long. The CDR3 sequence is CSARANTGELFF. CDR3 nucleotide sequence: TGCAGCGCGAGGGCCAACACCGGGGAGCTGTTTTTT.

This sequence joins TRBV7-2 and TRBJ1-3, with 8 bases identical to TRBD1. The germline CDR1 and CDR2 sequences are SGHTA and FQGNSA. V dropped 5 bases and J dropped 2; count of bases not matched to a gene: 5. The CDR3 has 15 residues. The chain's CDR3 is CASSAQGATGNTIYF. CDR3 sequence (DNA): TGTGCCAGCAGCGCTCAGGGGGCCACTGGAAACACCATATATTTT.

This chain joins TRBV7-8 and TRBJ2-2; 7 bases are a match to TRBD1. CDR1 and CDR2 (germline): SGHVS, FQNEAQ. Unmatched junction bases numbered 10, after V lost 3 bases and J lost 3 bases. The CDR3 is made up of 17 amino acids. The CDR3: CASSFVPGQVDTGELFF. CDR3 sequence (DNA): TGTGCCAGCAGCTTTGTACCAGGACAGGTAGACACCGGGGAGCTGTTTTTT.

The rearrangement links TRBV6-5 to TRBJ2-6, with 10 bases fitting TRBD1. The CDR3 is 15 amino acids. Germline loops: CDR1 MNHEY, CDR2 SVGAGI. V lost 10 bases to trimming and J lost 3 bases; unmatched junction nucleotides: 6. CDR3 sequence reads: CATGTGDRGANVLTF. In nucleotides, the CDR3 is TGTGCCACTGGGACAGGGGACCGTGGGGCCAACGTCCTGACTTTC.

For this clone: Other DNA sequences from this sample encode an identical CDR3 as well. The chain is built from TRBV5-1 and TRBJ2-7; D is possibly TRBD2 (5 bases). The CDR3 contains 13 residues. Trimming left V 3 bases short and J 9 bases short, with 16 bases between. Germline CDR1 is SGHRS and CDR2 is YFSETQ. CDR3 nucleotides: TGCGCCAGCAGCTCCACCTACGGAGCGGCGCAGTACTTC. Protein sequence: CASSSTYGAAQYF. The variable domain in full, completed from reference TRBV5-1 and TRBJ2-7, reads KAGVTQTPRYLIKTRGQQVTLSCSPISGHRSVSWYQQTPGQGLQFLFEYFSETQRNKGNFPGRFSGRQFSNSRSEMNVSTLELGDSALYLCASSSTYGAAQYFGPGTRLTVT.

The CDR3 sequence: CASRRTFIETDTQYF. The CDR3 nucleotides are TGTGCCAGCAGGAGGACGTTCATAGAAACAGATACGCAGTATTTT. The chain employs TRBV6-5 and TRBJ2-3, with no clear D. V was trimmed by 6 bases and J by 3 bases, leaving 16 bases between them. Germline-derived CDR1 and CDR2 are MNHEY and SVGAGI. CDR3 size: 15 residues.

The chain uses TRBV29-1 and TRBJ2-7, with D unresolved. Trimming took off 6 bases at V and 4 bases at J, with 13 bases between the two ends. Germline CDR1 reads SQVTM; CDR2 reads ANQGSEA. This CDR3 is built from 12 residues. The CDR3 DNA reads TGCAGCGTCCTGGCACAGCATTACGAGCAGTACTTC. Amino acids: CSVLAQHYEQYF.

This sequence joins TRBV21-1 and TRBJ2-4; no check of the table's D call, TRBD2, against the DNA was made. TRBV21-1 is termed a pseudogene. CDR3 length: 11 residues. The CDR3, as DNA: TGTGCCAGCAGTCTTAAAAACATTCAGTACTTC. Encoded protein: CASSLKNIQYF.

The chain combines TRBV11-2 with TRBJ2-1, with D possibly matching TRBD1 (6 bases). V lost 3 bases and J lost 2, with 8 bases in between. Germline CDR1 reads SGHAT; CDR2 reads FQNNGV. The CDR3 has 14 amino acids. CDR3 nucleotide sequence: TGTGCCAGCAGCTTGGGGACACCCTACAATGAGCAGTTCTTC. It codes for CASSLGTPYNEQFF. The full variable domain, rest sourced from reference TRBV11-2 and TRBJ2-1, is EAGVAQSPRYKIIEKRQSVAFWCNPISGHATLYWYQQILGQGPKLLIQFQNNGVVDDSQLPKDRFSAERLKGVDSTLKIQPAKLEDSAVYLCASSLGTPYNEQFFGPGTRLTVL.

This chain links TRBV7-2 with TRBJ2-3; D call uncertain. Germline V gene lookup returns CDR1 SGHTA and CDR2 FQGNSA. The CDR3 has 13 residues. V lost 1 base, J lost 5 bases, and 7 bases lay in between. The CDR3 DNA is TGTGCCAGCAGCTTAGGGAATAGAGATACGCAGTATTTT. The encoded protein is CASSLGNRDTQYF.

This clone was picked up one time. CDR3 amino acids: CASLGGSRRNTGELFF. In nucleotides, the CDR3 is TGTGCCAGTCTCGGGGGCTCTCGGCGGAACACCGGGGAGCTGTTTTTT. The rearrangement joins TRBV19 to TRBJ2-2; the D call may be TRBD1 or TRBD2 (6 bases each). Per the germline V gene, CDR1 is LNHDA and CDR2 is SQIVND (reference sequence). The CDR3 runs to 16 residues. V lost 8 bases and J lost 1, with 17 bases in between.

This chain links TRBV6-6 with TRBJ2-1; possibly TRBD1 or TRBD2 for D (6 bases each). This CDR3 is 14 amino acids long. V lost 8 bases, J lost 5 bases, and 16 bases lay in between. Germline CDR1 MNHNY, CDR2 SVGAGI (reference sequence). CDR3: CASARGQINNEQFF. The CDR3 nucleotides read TGTGCCAGCGCCCGGGGGCAGATTAACAATGAGCAGTTCTTC.

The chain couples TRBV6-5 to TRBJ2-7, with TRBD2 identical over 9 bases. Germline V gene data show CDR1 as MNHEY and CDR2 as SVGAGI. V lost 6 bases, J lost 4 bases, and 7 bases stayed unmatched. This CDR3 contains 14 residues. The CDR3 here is CASRKTSGRYEQYF. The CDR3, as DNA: TGTGCCAGCAGAAAGACTAGCGGACGGTACGAGCAGTACTTC.

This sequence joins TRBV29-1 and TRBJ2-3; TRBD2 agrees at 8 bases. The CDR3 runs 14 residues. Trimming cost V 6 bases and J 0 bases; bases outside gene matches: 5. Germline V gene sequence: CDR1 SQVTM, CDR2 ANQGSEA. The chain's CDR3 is CSVVGGRSTDTQYF. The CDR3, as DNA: TGCAGCGTAGTGGGCGGGAGGAGCACAGATACGCAGTATTTT.

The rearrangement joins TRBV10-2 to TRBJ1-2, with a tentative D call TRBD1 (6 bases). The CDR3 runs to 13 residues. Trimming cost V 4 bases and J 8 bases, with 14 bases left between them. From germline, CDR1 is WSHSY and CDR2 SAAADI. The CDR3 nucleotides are TGCGCCAGCAGTGGACAGGAATCATACGGCTACACCTTC. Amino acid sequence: CASSGQESYGYTF.